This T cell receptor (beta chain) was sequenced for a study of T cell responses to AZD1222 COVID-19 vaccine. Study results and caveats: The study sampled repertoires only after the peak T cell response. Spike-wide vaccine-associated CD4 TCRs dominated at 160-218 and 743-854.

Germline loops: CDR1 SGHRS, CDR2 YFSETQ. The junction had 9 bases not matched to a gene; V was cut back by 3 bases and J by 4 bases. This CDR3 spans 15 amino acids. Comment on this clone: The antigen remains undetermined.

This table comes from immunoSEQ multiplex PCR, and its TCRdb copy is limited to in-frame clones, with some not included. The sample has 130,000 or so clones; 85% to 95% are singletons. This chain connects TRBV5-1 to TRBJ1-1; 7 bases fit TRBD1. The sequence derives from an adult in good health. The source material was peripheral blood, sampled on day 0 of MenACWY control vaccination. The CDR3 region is CASSYTGTDITEAFF. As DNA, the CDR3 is TGCGCCAGCAGCTATACCGGGACAGACATCACTGAAGCTTTCTTT. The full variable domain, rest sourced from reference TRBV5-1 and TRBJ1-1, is KAGVTQTPRYLIKTRGQQVTLSCSPISGHRSVSWYQQTPGQGLQFLFEYFSETQRNKGNFPGRFSGRQFSNSRSEMNVSTLELGDSALYLCASSYTGTDITEAFFGQGTRLTVV.